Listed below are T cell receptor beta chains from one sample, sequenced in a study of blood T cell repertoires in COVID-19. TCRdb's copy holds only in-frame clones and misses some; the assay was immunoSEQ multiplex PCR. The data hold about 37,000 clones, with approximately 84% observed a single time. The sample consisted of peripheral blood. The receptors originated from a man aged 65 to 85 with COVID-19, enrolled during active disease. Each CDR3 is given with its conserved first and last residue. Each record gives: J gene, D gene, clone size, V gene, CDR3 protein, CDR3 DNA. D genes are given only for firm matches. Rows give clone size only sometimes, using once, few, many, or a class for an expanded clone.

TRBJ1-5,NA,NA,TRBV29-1,CSVVEANQPQHF,TGCAGCGTTGTCGAAGCCAATCAGCCCCAGCATTTT
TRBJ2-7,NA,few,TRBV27,CASSFHSPYEQYF,TGTGCCAGCAGTTTTCACAGCCCCTACGAGCAGTACTTC
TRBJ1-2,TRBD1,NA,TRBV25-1,CASSDPRTGPVVTF,TGTGCCAGCAGTGATCCTAGGACAGGGCCGGTAGTCACCTTC
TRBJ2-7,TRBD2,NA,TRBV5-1,CASSLRLAGGSSYEQYF,TGCGCCAGCAGCTTACGACTAGCGGGAGGAAGCTCCTACGAGCAGTACTTC
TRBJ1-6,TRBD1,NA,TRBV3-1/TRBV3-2,CASSPYRGPSYNSPLHF,TGTGCCAGCAGCCCTTACAGGGGGCCTTCCTATAATTCACCCCTCCACTTT
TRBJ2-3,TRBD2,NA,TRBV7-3,CASSAPTSGRALGTDTQYF,TGTGCCAGCAGCGCGCCTACTAGCGGGAGGGCCCTCGGCACAGATACGCAGTATTTT
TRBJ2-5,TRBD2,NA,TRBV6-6,CASSSAGGRAEETQYF,TGTGCCAGCAGCTCGGCGGGGGGGAGGGCCGAAGAGACCCAGTACTTC
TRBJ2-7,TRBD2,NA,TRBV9,CASSREGGRASGYEQYF,TGTGCCAGCAGCCGAGAGGGCGGGAGGGCCTCAGGCTACGAGCAGTACTTC
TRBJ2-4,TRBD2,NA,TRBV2,CASSLLAGSGIQYF,TGTGCCAGCAGTTTACTAGCGGGGAGCGGCATTCAGTACTTC
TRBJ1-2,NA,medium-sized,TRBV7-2,CASSLWGGHGYTF,TGTGCCAGCAGCTTATGGGGGGGCCATGGCTACACCTTC
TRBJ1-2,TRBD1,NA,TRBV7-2,CASSAQGVVYGYTF,TGTGCCAGCAGCGCACAGGGGGTCGTCTATGGCTACACCTTC
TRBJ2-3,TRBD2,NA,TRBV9,CASSVKLAQSTDTQYF,TGTGCCAGCAGCGTAAAACTAGCGCAAAGCACAGATACGCAGTATTTT
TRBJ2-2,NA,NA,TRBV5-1,CASSLGGELVTGELFF,TGCGCCAGCAGCTTGGGCGGGGAACTGGTCACCGGGGAGCTGTTTTTT
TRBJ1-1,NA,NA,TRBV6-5,CASSYEGVNTEAFF,TGTGCCAGCAGTTACGAGGGGGTGAACACTGAAGCTTTCTTT
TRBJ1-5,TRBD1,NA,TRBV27,CASSSLGQGGQPQHF,TGTGCCAGCAGTTCTCTGGGACAGGGAGGACAGCCCCAGCATTTT
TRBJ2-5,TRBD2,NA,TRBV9,CASSVAGSGRLETQYF,TGTGCCAGCAGCGTAGCCGGTAGCGGGAGGTTAGAGACCCAGTACTTC
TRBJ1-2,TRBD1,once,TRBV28,CASSFGRQGRYTF,TGTGCCAGCAGTTTTGGGAGACAGGGCCGCTACACCTTC
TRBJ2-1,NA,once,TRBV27,CASSFSGSPDNEQFF,TGTGCCAGCAGTTTTTCCGGGAGCCCTGACAATGAGCAGTTCTTC
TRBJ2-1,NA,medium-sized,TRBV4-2,CASSPQESLISYNEQFF,TGTGCCAGCAGCCCCCAAGAGAGCCTGATCTCCTACAATGAGCAGTTCTTC
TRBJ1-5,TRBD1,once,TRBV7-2,CASSPTGWLGGQPQHF,TGTGCCAGCAGTCCGACAGGGTGGTTAGGGGGTCAGCCCCAGCATTTT
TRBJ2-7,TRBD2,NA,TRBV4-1,CASSTAGATSYEQYF,TGCGCCAGCAGCACCGCGGGAGCCACCTCCTACGAGCAGTACTTC
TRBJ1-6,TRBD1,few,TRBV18,CASSRDGTGGFSYNSPLHF,TGTGCCAGCTCACGTGACGGGACAGGGGGCTTCTCGTATAATTCACCCCTCCACTTT
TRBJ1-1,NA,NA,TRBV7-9,CASSLASGQFYTEAFF,TGTGCCAGCAGCTTAGCGAGCGGACAGTTTTACACTGAAGCTTTCTTT
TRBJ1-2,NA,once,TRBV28,CASTKGGESYGYTF,TGTGCCAGCACTAAAGGGGGAGAGAGCTATGGCTACACCTTC
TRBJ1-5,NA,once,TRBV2,CASSEARSALSSQHF,TGTGCCAGCAGTGAAGCGCGGTCAGCCCTATCATCCCAGCATTTT
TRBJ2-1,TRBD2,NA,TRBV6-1,CASSERSPVGGTSGRYEQFF,TGTGCCAGCAGTGAACGTTCCCCTGTGGGGGGGACTAGCGGGAGATATGAGCAGTTCTTC
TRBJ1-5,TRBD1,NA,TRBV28,CASSAASGAGGQPQHF,TGTGCCAGCAGTGCCGCTTCAGGAGCAGGGGGTCAGCCCCAGCATTTT
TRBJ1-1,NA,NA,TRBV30,CAWSVSDRPNTEAFF,TGTGCCTGGAGTGTCTCAGACAGACCGAACACTGAAGCTTTCTTT
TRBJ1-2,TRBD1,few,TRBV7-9,CASSGRRDRPYGYTF,TGTGCCAGCAGCGGGCGGAGGGACAGGCCTTATGGCTACACCTTC
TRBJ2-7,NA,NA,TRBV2,CASSYETGPYEQYF,TGTGCCAGCAGTTATGAGACAGGACCCTACGAGCAGTACTTC
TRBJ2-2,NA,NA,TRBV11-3,CASSLNTGELFF,TGTGCCAGCAGTCTGAACACCGGGGAGCTGTTTTTT
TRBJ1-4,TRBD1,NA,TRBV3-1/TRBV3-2,CASSRQGQATNEKLFF,TGTGCCAGCAGCCGACAGGGGCAGGCAACTAATGAAAAACTGTTTTTT
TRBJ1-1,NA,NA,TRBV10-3,CAISSGRGNTEAFF,TGTGCCATCAGTTCAGGGAGGGGTAACACTGAAGCTTTCTTT
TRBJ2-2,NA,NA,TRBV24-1,CATSGDTHAGELFF,TGTGCCACCAGTGGTGACACGCACGCCGGGGAGCTGTTTTTT
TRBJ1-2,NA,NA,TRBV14,CASSQVRGMVYGYTF,TGTGCCAGCAGCCAAGTTCGGGGAATGGTCTATGGCTACACCTTC
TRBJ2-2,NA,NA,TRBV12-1,CASSFGDGRDGELFF,TGTGCCAGCAGCTTTGGTGACGGGAGAGACGGGGAGCTGTTTTTT
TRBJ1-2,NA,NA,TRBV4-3,CASSQDRWSRGNGYTF,TGCGCCAGCAGCCAAGATCGATGGTCCAGGGGCAATGGCTACACCTTC
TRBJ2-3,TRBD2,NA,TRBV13,CASSFGGSRGDTQYF,TGTGCCAGCAGCTTCGGCGGGAGCCGAGGAGATACGCAGTATTTT
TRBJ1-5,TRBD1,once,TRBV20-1,CSASAGTGNQPQHF,TGCAGTGCTAGTGCGGGGACAGGCAATCAGCCCCAGCATTTT
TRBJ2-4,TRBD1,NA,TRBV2,CASSAGTGWLRTKNIQYF,TGTGCCAGCAGTGCCGGGACAGGGTGGCTTCGGACCAAAAACATTCAGTACTTC
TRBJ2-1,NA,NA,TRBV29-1,CSVEDSASYNEQFF,TGCAGCGTTGAGGACAGTGCCTCCTACAATGAGCAGTTCTTC
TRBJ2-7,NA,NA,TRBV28,CASSLRGYEQYF,TGTGCCAGCAGTCTGCGGGGTTACGAGCAGTACTTC
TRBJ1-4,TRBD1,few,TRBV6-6,CASSSPGGGEKLFF,TGTGCCAGCAGTTCCCCAGGGGGTGGTGAAAAACTGTTTTTT
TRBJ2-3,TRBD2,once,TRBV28,CATSRGREGTDTQYF,TGTGCCACCAGCCGGGGGCGGGAGGGCACAGATACGCAGTATTTT
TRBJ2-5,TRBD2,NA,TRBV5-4,CASSLLAGGVAQYF,TGTGCCAGCAGCTTGCTAGCGGGAGGGGTAGCCCAGTACTTC
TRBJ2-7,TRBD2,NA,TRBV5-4,CASSKGTSGNYEQYF,TGTGCCAGCAGCAAAGGGACTAGCGGGAACTACGAGCAGTACTTC
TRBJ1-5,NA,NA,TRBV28,CASSLGGNLGQPQHF,TGTGCCAGCAGTTTGGGGGGGAATTTGGGCCAGCCCCAGCATTTT
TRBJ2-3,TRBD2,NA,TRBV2,CASSEGLAGDTQYF,TGTGCCAGCAGTGAGGGACTAGCGGGAGATACGCAGTATTTT
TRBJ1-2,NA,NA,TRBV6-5,CASSYLAGANYGYTF,TGTGCCAGCAGTTACTTGGCGGGAGCCAACTATGGCTACACCTTC
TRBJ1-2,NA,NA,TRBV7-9,CASSLVGARGYTF,TGTGCCAGCAGCTTAGTGGGGGCGCGAGGCTACACCTTC
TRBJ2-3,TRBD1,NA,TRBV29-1,CSAYDRVGDTQYF,TGCAGCGCTTACGACAGGGTCGGAGATACGCAGTATTTT
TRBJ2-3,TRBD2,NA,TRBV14,CASSPSLAGWDTQYF,TGTGCCAGCAGCCCCTCACTAGCGGGATGGGATACGCAGTATTTT
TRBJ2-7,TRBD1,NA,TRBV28,CASSPGTGAPYEQYF,TGTGCCAGCAGTCCGGGGACAGGGGCCCCCTACGAGCAGTACTTC
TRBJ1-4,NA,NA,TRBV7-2,CASSATGTQELFF,TGTGCCAGCAGCGCTACCGGGACTCAAGAACTGTTTTTT